This TCR beta chain came from a study of blood T cell repertoires in COVID-19. Some clones are missing from TCRdb's copy, which holds only in-frame ones; the method was immunoSEQ multiplex PCR. Of over 120,000 clones listed, approximately 80% are singletons. Sample: PBMCs or T cells enriched from blood (not recorded which). The receptor comes from a woman aged 50 to 60 who had recovered from COVID-19.

This CDR3 is CAISDPRDSGEKLFF. The CDR3 DNA follows: TGTGCCATCAGTGACCCCCGGGACAGTGGCGAAAAACTGTTTTTT. The chain recombines TRBV10-3 with TRBJ1-4; 7 nucleotides agree with TRBD1. The J segment lost 8 bases and the V segment lost 3 bases, leaving 9 bases of the junction unmatched. This CDR3 contains 15 residues. The germline gives CDR1 ENHRY, CDR2 SYGVKD.